This T cell receptor (beta chain) was profiled in a study of cytomegalovirus exposure and HLA in healthy donors. The PCR ran on 60 Vbeta and 13 Jbeta primers. TCRdb's table, derived via immunoSEQ multiplex PCR, lists solely in-frame clones and lacks some. The sample holds fewer than 85,000 clones, 78% seen once. V lost 0 bases to trimming and J lost 2 bases; unmatched junction nucleotides: 6. This CDR3 has 19 residues. CDR1 and CDR2 from the germline V gene are SGHRS and YFSETQ. The V and J genes are TRBV5-1 and TRBJ2-2; the match to TRBD2 covers 14 bases. This clonotype was sampled from a man aged 35-49 years in good health and CMV-seronegative. The specimen was PBMCs. DNA for the CDR3: TGCGCCAGCAGCTTGGTGGAGACTAGCGGGGGGGCCAACACCGGGGAGCTGTTTTTT. The encoded protein is CASSLVETSGGANTGELFF.